The rows below give T cell receptor beta chains drawn from one sample of a study of shared clonotypes between healthy human individuals. Profiled with immunoSEQ multiplex PCR; TCRdb holds only in-frame clones, not every one. The data contain approximately 2.4 million clones, around 95% of them singletons. Sequenced input: naive CD4+ T cells sorted from blood. These receptors were collected from a young man in good health. Each CDR3 is given with its conserved first and last residue. A D gene is named only where the DNA matches it firmly. Clone size is shown for a subset of rows, as once, few, many or a class of expanded clone.

size: once
V: TRBV10-3
D: .
J: TRBJ1-4
DNA: TGTGCCATCAGTGAGGATTCAGACAAAAAACTGTTTTTT
CDR3: CAISEDSDKKLFF

size: .
V: TRBV9
D: .
J: TRBJ1-6
DNA: TGTGCCAGCAGCGCAGAGACCGGGACTTTTAACTCACCCCTCCACTTT
CDR3: CASSAETGTFNSPLHF

size: .
V: TRBV28
D: .
J: TRBJ1-5
DNA: TGTGCCAGCAGAGGGGACTCTAGGTCCCAGCATTTT
CDR3: CASRGDSRSQHF

size: .
V: TRBV10-3
D: .
J: TRBJ2-5
DNA: TGTGCCATCAGTGGCGACTTAAAAGAGACCCAGTACTTC
CDR3: CAISGDLKETQYF

size: .
V: TRBV7-2
D: .
J: TRBJ2-7
DNA: TGTGCCAGCAGCTTAAGTTCAGGGGTCGGCTACGAGCAGTACTTC
CDR3: CASSLSSGVGYEQYF

size: .
V: TRBV6-6
D: .
J: TRBJ2-7
DNA: TGTGCCAGCAGTTCCTATAGGTACGAGCAGTACTTC
CDR3: CASSSYRYEQYF

size: once
V: TRBV6-5
D: TRBD1
J: TRBJ1-5
DNA: TGTGCCAGCAGCAACAGGGGGGGAGTCAATCAGCCCCAGCATTTT
CDR3: CASSNRGGVNQPQHF

size: .
V: TRBV30
D: .
J: TRBJ1-4
DNA: TGTGCCTGGAGTTTTGGGTTTACTAATGAAAAACTGTTTTTT
CDR3: CAWSFGFTNEKLFF

size: .
V: TRBV6-5
D: TRBD1
J: TRBJ1-6
DNA: TGTGCCAGCAGGACCGGGACAGAGAATTCACCCCTCCACTTT
CDR3: CASRTGTENSPLHF

size: .
V: TRBV6-5
D: TRBD1
J: TRBJ2-7
DNA: TGTGCCAGCAGTTATCTTTGGGGACAGTTGGAGCAGTACTTC
CDR3: CASSYLWGQLEQYF

size: .
V: TRBV28
D: .
J: TRBJ1-4
DNA: TGTGCCAGCAGTTCCCCCCTGAACCTCGAAAAACTGTTTTTT
CDR3: CASSSPLNLEKLFF

size: .
V: TRBV29-1
D: .
J: TRBJ1-5
DNA: TGCAGCGTCCTACAGGGAAATCAGCCCCAGCATTTT
CDR3: CSVLQGNQPQHF

size: .
V: TRBV27
D: TRBD2
J: TRBJ2-1
DNA: TGTGCCAGCAGTTTACAGGAGAAGAGCGGGAGGACCTACAATGAGCAGTTCTTC
CDR3: CASSLQEKSGRTYNEQFF

size: .
V: TRBV5-4
D: TRBD2
J: TRBJ2-1
DNA: TGTGCCAGCAGCGGTAGACTAGCGGGAACCCGCGGCAGCTCCTACAATGAGCAGTTCTTC
CDR3: CASSGRLAGTRGSSYNEQFF

size: .
V: TRBV15
D: TRBD1
J: TRBJ2-7
DNA: TGTGCCACCAGCAGAGATCTGGCAGGGGGCTCAGACGCCTTTTCCTACGAGCAGTACTTC
CDR3: CATSRDLAGGSDAFSYEQYF

size: .
V: TRBV4-2
D: .
J: TRBJ1-3
DNA: TGTGCCAGCAGCCAAGAAGGATCCAACACCATATATTTT
CDR3: CASSQEGSNTIYF

size: .
V: TRBV6-5
D: TRBD2
J: TRBJ2-7
DNA: TGTGCCAGCAGCCCAGGAACTAGCGGGCTGCGGGAGCAGTACTTC
CDR3: CASSPGTSGLREQYF

size: .
V: TRBV5-1
D: TRBD2
J: TRBJ2-1
DNA: TGCGCCAGCAGCTCGGCAGGGGTTAGCGGGGTTAATGAGCAGTTCTTC
CDR3: CASSSAGVSGVNEQFF

size: .
V: TRBV30
D: .
J: TRBJ1-6
DNA: TGTGCCTGGAAGGGGGAGGGGGGGCCGCATTCACCCCTCCACTTT
CDR3: CAWKGEGGPHSPLHF

size: .
V: TRBV10-3
D: TRBD1
J: TRBJ2-1
DNA: TGTGCCATCAGCCAGCAGGGGACAGTCTCCTACAATGAGCAGTTCTTC
CDR3: CAISQQGTVSYNEQFF

size: once
V: TRBV6-5
D: .
J: TRBJ2-1
DNA: TGTGCCAGCAGATCACCTGGGGCCAATGAGCAGTTCTTC
CDR3: CASRSPGANEQFF

size: .
V: TRBV5-4
D: .
J: TRBJ2-2
DNA: TGTGCCAGCAGCTTTATCGGGAGAAGCACCGGGGAGCTGTTTTTT
CDR3: CASSFIGRSTGELFF

size: .
V: TRBV28
D: TRBD2
J: TRBJ2-2
DNA: TGTGCCAGCAGCCCCGGACTAGCGGGGGGACGCACCGGGGAGCTGTTTTTT
CDR3: CASSPGLAGGRTGELFF

size: .
V: TRBV11-2
D: .
J: TRBJ1-4
DNA: TGTGCCAGCAGCTTAGGACGGGTTGAAAAACTGTTTTTT
CDR3: CASSLGRVEKLFF

size: .
V: TRBV30
D: TRBD2
J: TRBJ2-5
DNA: TGTGCCTGGAGTGTACGCGGGAGTTCGAGAGAGACCCAGTACTTC
CDR3: CAWSVRGSSRETQYF

size: .
V: TRBV6-1
D: .
J: TRBJ1-5
DNA: TGTGCCAGCAGTGAATGGAGGCAGCCCCAGCATTTT
CDR3: CASSEWRQPQHF

size: .
V: TRBV27
D: .
J: TRBJ2-7
DNA: TGTGCCAGCAGGACCAGCTCCTACGAGCAGTACTTC
CDR3: CASRTSSYEQYF

size: .
V: TRBV6-1
D: TRBD2
J: TRBJ2-3
DNA: TGTGCCAGCAGTGAAGAGGCGGGGGGGCCAAATACGCAGTATTTT
CDR3: CASSEEAGGPNTQYF

size: .
V: TRBV6-1
D: .
J: TRBJ2-1
DNA: TGTGCCACCTTAGGACCGAGCTCCTACAATGAGCAGTTCTTC
CDR3: CATLGPSSYNEQFF

size: .
V: TRBV7-8
D: TRBD1
J: TRBJ2-7
DNA: TGTGCCAGCAGCTATCGACAGGGGATCTACGAGCAGTACTTC
CDR3: CASSYRQGIYEQYF

size: .
V: TRBV10-1
D: .
J: TRBJ2-1
DNA: TGCGCCAGCAGTGATTCGTCCCGGCCAGCTGGCTACAATGAGCAGTTCTTC
CDR3: CASSDSSRPAGYNEQFF

size: .
V: TRBV5-1
D: TRBD1
J: TRBJ2-2
DNA: TGCGCCAGCAGCTTGGAAGAACCCGGGACAGGGTCCACCGGGGAGCTGTTTTTT
CDR3: CASSLEEPGTGSTGELFF

size: few
V: TRBV7-9
D: .
J: TRBJ2-7
DNA: TGTGCCAGCAGCGGCGTCTTCTACGAGCAGTACTTC
CDR3: CASSGVFYEQYF

size: .
V: TRBV5-1
D: .
J: TRBJ2-7
DNA: TGCGCCAGCAGCTTCCACGGCGAGCAGTACTTC
CDR3: CASSFHGEQYF

size: .
V: TRBV5-1
D: .
J: TRBJ2-1
DNA: TGCGCCAGCAGCCCCGCAGCGGAGATCTACAATGAGCAGTTCTTC
CDR3: CASSPAAEIYNEQFF

size: .
V: TRBV30
D: .
J: TRBJ1-6
DNA: TGTGCCTGGAAGGTGACCGGGAACGATCCACCCCTCCACTTT
CDR3: CAWKVTGNDPPLHF

size: .
V: TRBV10-3
D: .
J: TRBJ1-3
DNA: TGTGCCATCCAAGGCAGCTCTGGAAACACCATATATTTT
CDR3: CAIQGSSGNTIYF

size: .
V: TRBV5-1
D: .
J: TRBJ2-2
DNA: TGCGCCAGCAGCCGGGACCCGAACACCGGGGAGCTGTTTTTT
CDR3: CASSRDPNTGELFF

size: once
V: TRBV7-9
D: .
J: TRBJ2-1
DNA: TGTGCCAGCAGCTCAACACGGACGGACAATGAGCAGTTCTTC
CDR3: CASSSTRTDNEQFF

size: .
V: TRBV7-9
D: TRBD1
J: TRBJ1-6
DNA: TGTGCCAGCAGCTTCCGGACAGGGAGCTCCTATAATTCACCCCTCCACTTT
CDR3: CASSFRTGSSYNSPLHF

size: .
V: TRBV7-9
D: .
J: TRBJ1-3
DNA: TGTGCCAGCAGCTCTCCCGCCCCCGGTGGCCCCAGCTCTGGAAACACCATATATTTT
CDR3: CASSSPAPGGPSSGNTIYF

size: .
V: TRBV7-9
D: TRBD1
J: TRBJ1-1
DNA: TGTGCCAGCAGCTTAGTCGACAGGGGCGGGGTGAACACTGAAGCTTTCTTT
CDR3: CASSLVDRGGVNTEAFF

size: .
V: TRBV28
D: TRBD1
J: TRBJ1-1
DNA: TGTGCCAGCAGTCCGACAGGGGTGACTGAAGCTTTCTTT
CDR3: CASSPTGVTEAFF

size: .
V: TRBV6-5
D: TRBD2
J: TRBJ2-1
DNA: TGTGCCAGCATTAGCGGGAGGGGGGGCCACAATGAGCAGTTCTTC
CDR3: CASISGRGGHNEQFF

size: .
V: TRBV28
D: TRBD2
J: TRBJ2-7
DNA: TGTGCCAGCAGTTTACGCCCCGGGGGGTCCTACGAGCAGTACTTC
CDR3: CASSLRPGGSYEQYF

size: .
V: TRBV18
D: .
J: TRBJ2-7
DNA: TGTGCCAGCTCACCAGGTAGTGGCTACGAGCAGTACTTC
CDR3: CASSPGSGYEQYF

size: .
V: TRBV7-2
D: TRBD1
J: TRBJ2-7
DNA: TGTGCCAGCAGCGACAGGGCTTGGTACGAGCAGTACTTC
CDR3: CASSDRAWYEQYF

size: .
V: TRBV5-5
D: .
J: TRBJ1-5
DNA: TGTGCCAGCAGCCCCGGGACAACCTTTGGTAATCAGCCCCAGCATTTT
CDR3: CASSPGTTFGNQPQHF

size: .
V: TRBV28
D: TRBD1
J: TRBJ2-7
DNA: TGTGCCAGCAGTTCCCGGGACAGGGCGCCCTACGAGCAGTACTTC
CDR3: CASSSRDRAPYEQYF

size: .
V: TRBV7-2
D: .
J: TRBJ1-1
DNA: TGTGCCAGCAGCTTCCGTACACTGAACACTGAAGCTTTCTTT
CDR3: CASSFRTLNTEAFF

size: .
V: TRBV11-2
D: .
J: TRBJ1-1
DNA: TGTGCCAGCAGAATGGGGGGGAACACTGAAGCTTTCTTT
CDR3: CASRMGGNTEAFF

size: .
V: TRBV7-9
D: .
J: TRBJ1-3
DNA: TGTGCCAGCAGCTTAGCTCCCAGGGTCGGAAACACCATATATTTT
CDR3: CASSLAPRVGNTIYF

size: .
V: TRBV7-9
D: TRBD1
J: TRBJ1-2
DNA: TGTGCCAGCACCGGAACAGGGGGCTTGGGCTACACCTTC
CDR3: CASTGTGGLGYTF

size: .
V: TRBV6-1
D: TRBD1
J: TRBJ1-2
DNA: TGTGCCAGCAGTAAAAGGGGGCAGGCCTATGGCTACACCTTC
CDR3: CASSKRGQAYGYTF

size: .
V: TRBV7-2
D: TRBD1
J: TRBJ1-1
DNA: TGTGCCAGCAGCTACCGACAGGGAGGGAACACTGAAGCTTTCTTT
CDR3: CASSYRQGGNTEAFF

size: .
V: TRBV19
D: .
J: TRBJ2-6
DNA: TGTGCCAGTAGTGCGAAGGGGCGCCGTCCCGGGGCCAACGTCCTGACTTTC
CDR3: CASSAKGRRPGANVLTF

size: .
V: TRBV18
D: .
J: TRBJ1-5
DNA: TGTGCCAGCTCACCCCCAGGTTGGAACAATCAGCCCCAGCATTTT
CDR3: CASSPPGWNNQPQHF

size: .
V: TRBV7-2
D: TRBD2
J: TRBJ2-7
DNA: TGTGCCAGCAGCGCGACTAGCGGGAGGTTACAGCAGTACTTC
CDR3: CASSATSGRLQQYF

size: .
V: TRBV20-1
D: .
J: TRBJ2-7
DNA: TGCAGTGCTGGAACCTACGAGCAGTACTTC
CDR3: CSAGTYEQYF